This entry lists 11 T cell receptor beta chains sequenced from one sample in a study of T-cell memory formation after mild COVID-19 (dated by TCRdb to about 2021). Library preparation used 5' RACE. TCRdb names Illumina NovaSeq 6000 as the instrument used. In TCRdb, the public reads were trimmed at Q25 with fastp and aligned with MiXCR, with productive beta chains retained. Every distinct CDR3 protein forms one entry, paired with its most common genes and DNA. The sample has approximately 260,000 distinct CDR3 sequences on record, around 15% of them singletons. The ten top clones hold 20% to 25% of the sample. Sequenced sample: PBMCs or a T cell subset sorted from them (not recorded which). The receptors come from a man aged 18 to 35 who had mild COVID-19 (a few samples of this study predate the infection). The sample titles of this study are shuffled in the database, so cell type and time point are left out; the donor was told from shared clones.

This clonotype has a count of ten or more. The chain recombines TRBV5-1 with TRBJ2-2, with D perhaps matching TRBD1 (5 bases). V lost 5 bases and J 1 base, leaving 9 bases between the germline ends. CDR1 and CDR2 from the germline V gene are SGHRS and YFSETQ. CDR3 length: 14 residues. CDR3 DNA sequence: TGCGCCAGCAGTGACAGAAAGAACACCGGGGAGCTGTTTTTT. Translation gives CASSDRKNTGELFF.

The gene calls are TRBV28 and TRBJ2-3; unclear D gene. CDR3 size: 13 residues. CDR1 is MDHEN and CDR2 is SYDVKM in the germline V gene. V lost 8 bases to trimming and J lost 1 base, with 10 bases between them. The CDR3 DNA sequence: TGTGCCAGCGGGAAGGGTGGCACAGATACGCAGTATTTT. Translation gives CASGKGGTDTQYF.

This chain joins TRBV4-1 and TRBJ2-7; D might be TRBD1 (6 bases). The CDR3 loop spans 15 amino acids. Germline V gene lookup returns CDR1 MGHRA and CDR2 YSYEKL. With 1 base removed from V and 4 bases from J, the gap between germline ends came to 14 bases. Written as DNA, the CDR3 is TGCGCCAGCAGCCAAGGGGACACCTTGGCGTACGAGCAGTACGTC. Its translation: CASSQGDTLAYEQYV.

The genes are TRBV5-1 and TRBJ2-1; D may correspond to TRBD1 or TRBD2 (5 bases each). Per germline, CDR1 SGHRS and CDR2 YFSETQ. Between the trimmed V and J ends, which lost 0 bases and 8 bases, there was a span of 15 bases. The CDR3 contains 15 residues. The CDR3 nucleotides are TGCGCCAGCAGCTTGGCCCCAGGGAGCATCGATGAGCAGTTCTTC. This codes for CASSLAPGSIDEQFF.

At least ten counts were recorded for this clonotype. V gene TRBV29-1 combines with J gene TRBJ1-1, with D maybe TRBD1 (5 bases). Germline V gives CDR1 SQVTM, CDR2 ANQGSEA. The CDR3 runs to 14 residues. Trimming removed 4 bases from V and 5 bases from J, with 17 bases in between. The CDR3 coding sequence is TGCAGCGTTGGTTTAGGGGTTACCGAGACTGAAGCTTTCTTT. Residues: CSVGLGVTETEAFF.

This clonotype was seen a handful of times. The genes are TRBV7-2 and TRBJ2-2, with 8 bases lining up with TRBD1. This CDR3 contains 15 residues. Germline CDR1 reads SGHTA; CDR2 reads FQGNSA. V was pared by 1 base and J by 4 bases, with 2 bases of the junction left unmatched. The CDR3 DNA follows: TGTGCCAGCAGCTTAGGGCAGGGGGCCACCGGGGAGCTGTTTTTT. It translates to CASSLGQGATGELFF.

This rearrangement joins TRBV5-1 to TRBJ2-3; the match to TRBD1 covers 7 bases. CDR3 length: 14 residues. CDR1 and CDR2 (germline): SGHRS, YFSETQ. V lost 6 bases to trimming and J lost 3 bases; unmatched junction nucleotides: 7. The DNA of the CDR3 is TGCGCCAGCACCACCGGGACAGCGACAGATACGCAGTATTTT. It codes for CASTTGTATDTQYF. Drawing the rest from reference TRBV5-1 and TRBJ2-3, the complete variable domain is KAGVTQTPRYLIKTRGQQVTLSCSPISGHRSVSWYQQTPGQGLQFLFEYFSETQRNKGNFPGRFSGRQFSNSRSEMNVSTLELGDSALYLCASTTGTATDTQYFGPGTRLTVL.

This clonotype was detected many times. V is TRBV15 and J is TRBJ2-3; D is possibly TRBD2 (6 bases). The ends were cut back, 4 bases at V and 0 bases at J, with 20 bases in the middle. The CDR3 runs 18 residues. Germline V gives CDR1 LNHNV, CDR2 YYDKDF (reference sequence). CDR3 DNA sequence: TGTGCCACCAGCAAAGCCTGGGGCCGGGGGTATAGCACAGATACGCAGTATTTT. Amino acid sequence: CATSKAWGRGYSTDTQYF.

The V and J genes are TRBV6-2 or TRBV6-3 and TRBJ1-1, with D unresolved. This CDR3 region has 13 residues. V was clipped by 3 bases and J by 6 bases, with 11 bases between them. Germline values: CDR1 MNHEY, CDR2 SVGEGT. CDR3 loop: CASSYVGVPEAFF. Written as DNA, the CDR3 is TGTGCCAGCAGTTATGTCGGGGTTCCTGAAGCTTTCTTT.

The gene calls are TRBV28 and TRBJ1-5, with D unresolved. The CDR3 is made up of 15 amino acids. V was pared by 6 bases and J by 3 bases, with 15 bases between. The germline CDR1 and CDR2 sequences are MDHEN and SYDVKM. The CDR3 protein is CASSPHHTDNQPQHF. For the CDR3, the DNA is TGTGCCAGCAGCCCCCACCATACGGACAATCAGCCCCAGCATTTT. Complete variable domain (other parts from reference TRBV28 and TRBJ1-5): DVKVTQSSRYLVKRTGEKVFLECVQDMDHENMFWYRQDPGLGLRLIYFSYDVKMKEKGDIPEGYSVSREKKERFSLILESASTNQTSMYLCASSPHHTDNQPQHFGDGTRLSIL.

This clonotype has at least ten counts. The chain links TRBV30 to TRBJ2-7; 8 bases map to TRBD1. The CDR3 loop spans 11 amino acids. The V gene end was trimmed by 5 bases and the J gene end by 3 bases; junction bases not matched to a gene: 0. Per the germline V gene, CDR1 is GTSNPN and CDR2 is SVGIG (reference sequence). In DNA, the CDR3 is TGTGCCTGGGGGACAGGCTACGAGCAGTACTTC. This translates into CAWGTGYEQYF.